This is a list of T cell receptor beta chains from one sample in a study of blood T cell repertoires in COVID-19. Assay: immunoSEQ multiplex PCR; the TCRdb copy retains only in-frame clones and omits some. In the table there are about 200,000 clones, roughly nine tenths of which are singletons. Sequencing was performed on peripheral blood. Receptor source: a woman aged 70 to 79 with acute or convalescent COVID-19. Each CDR3 is given with its conserved first and last residue. D genes are given only for firm matches. Where a row states a size, it is once, few, many or the class of an expanded clone; other rows omit it.

>.|TRBJ1-5|few|TRBV12-3/TRBV12-4
CATGYSNQPQHF
TGTGCCACAGGATACAGCAATCAGCCCCAGCATTTT
>.|TRBJ1-2|.|TRBV5-4
CASSNGQLYGYTF
TGTGCCAGCAGCAACGGACAGCTCTATGGCTACACCTTC
>TRBD1|TRBJ1-2|.|TRBV7-9
CASSASPGQGFQDYGYTF
TGTGCCAGCAGCGCCTCTCCGGGACAGGGGTTCCAGGACTATGGCTACACCTTC
>.|TRBJ1-1|.|TRBV7-2
CASSYPLSGRRNTEAFF
TGTGCCAGCAGCTACCCCCTCTCAGGGAGGAGGAACACTGAAGCTTTCTTT
>.|TRBJ1-4|.|TRBV29-1
CSVAFGQLGEKLFF
TGCAGCGTCGCATTCGGACAGCTAGGGGAAAAACTGTTTTTT
>.|TRBJ2-2|once|TRBV7-2
CASSATTANTGELFF
TGTGCCAGCAGCGCCACGACAGCGAACACCGGGGAGCTGTTTTTT
>.|TRBJ2-7|.|TRBV7-9
CASSSDIYEQYF
TGTGCCAGCAGCTCCGACATCTACGAGCAGTACTTC
>.|TRBJ1-5|.|TRBV24-1
CATSDPGGNQPQHF
TGTGCCACCAGTGATCCGGGAGGCAATCAGCCCCAGCATTTT
>.|TRBJ2-2|few|TRBV7-2
CASVIWAGDTGELFF
TGTGCCAGCGTTATATGGGCGGGCGACACCGGGGAGCTGTTTTTT
>TRBD1|TRBJ1-2|.|TRBV7-9
CASSLGGTGQNYGYTF
TGTGCCAGCAGCTTAGGCGGGACAGGGCAAAACTATGGCTACACCTTC
>TRBD2|TRBJ2-1|.|TRBV9
CASSGTSVSNEQFF
TGTGCCAGCAGCGGGACTAGCGTAAGCAATGAGCAGTTCTTC
>.|TRBJ2-7|.|TRBV6-5
CASRPSIALRGEQYF
TGTGCCAGCAGACCCTCAATAGCTCTGAGGGGGGAGCAGTACTTC
>.|TRBJ1-2|.|TRBV5-1
CASSLNGPHSYGYTF
TGCGCCAGCAGCCTCAACGGTCCGCATTCTTATGGCTACACCTTC
>TRBD1|TRBJ2-7|.|TRBV19
CASSPTGTAYEQYF
TGTGCCAGTAGTCCGACCGGGACAGCCTACGAGCAGTACTTC
>.|TRBJ2-7|.|TRBV5-1
CASSLAGTYEQYF
TGCGCCAGCAGCTTGGCGGGGACTTACGAGCAGTACTTC
>.|TRBJ2-7|.|TRBV27
CASSRVASYEQYF
TGTGCCAGCAGTAGAGTAGCGAGTTACGAGCAGTACTTC
>TRBD2|TRBJ2-1|.|TRBV11-2
CASSLRTSGRSYEQFF
TGTGCCAGCAGCCTTCGGACTAGCGGGAGATCTTATGAGCAGTTCTTC
>.|TRBJ1-1|.|TRBV19
CASSIGQTVGSNEAFF
TGTGCCAGTAGTATAGGACAGACGGTTGGTAGTAATGAAGCTTTCTTT
>.|TRBJ2-7|.|TRBV10-2
CASSDLAGKDEQYF
TGCGCCAGCAGTGATCTTGCGGGGAAAGACGAGCAGTACTTC
>.|TRBJ2-5|.|TRBV24-1
CATSDLKRGRSGETQYF
TGTGCCACCAGTGATTTGAAAAGGGGAAGGTCGGGAGAGACCCAGTACTTC
>.|TRBJ1-1|.|TRBV6-5
CASSYPAGSTEAFF
TGTGCCAGCAGTTACCCGGCCGGGAGCACTGAAGCTTTCTTT
>TRBD2|TRBJ2-7|.|TRBV9
CASSVAGGPGEQYF
TGTGCCAGCAGCGTAGCGGGAGGGCCGGGCGAGCAGTACTTC